Listed below are T cell receptor beta chains from one sample, sequenced in a study of T-cell reconstitution after alpha-beta-depleted transplantation in children. TCRdb redid the calling of the PCR reads with MiXCR, one entry per CDR3 protein. The sample lists over 150,000 distinct CDR3 sequences, 11% seen once, with 13% in the top ten. This material consisted of PBMCs, taken before TCRalphabeta/CD19-depleted stem cell transplant. The receptors stem from a boy aged 2 to 10 with acute myeloid leukemia, due to receive a stem cell transplant. Each CDR3 is given with its conserved first and last residue. D genes are given only for firm matches. Some rows have no size entry. The others give once, few or many, or a class for an expanded clone.

abundance	j_gene	len	d_gene	v_gene	CDR3nt	CDR3aa
many	TRBJ2-3	14	-	TRBV5-1	TGCGCCAGCAGCTTGCCGGGGGCGGTGGATACGCAGTATTTT	CASSLPGAVDTQYF
many	TRBJ1-1	16	-	TRBV5-5	TGTGCCAGCAGGGCGGCTAGGGGGAATGATGACACTGAAGCTTTCTTT	CASRAARGNDDTEAFF
many	TRBJ2-1	14	TRBD2	TRBV29-1	TGCAGCGTTGCCCTAGCGGGACCTAACAATGAGCAGTTCTTC	CSVALAGPNNEQFF
many	TRBJ2-1	14	-	TRBV7-7	TGTGCCAGCAGCTTAGGCCCCCGGGGGCATGAGCAGTTCTTC	CASSLGPRGHEQFF
many	TRBJ2-1	15	TRBD2	TRBV20-1	TGCAGTGCTAGCATTGAACTAGCGGGATCTCGGGAGCAGTTCTTC	CSASIELAGSREQFF
-	TRBJ2-1	16	TRBD2	TRBV10-1	TGCGCCAGCAGTGAGGCCAGCGGGAGAAGAGGCGATGAGCAGTTCTTC	CASSEASGRRGDEQFF
-	TRBJ2-1	20	TRBD2	TRBV4-2	TGTGCCAGCAGCCAAGTTATATACAGCGGGGGGATGAGCTCCTACAATGAGCAGTTCTTC	CASSQVIYSGGMSSYNEQFF
many	TRBJ1-5	14	-	TRBV12-3/TRBV12-4	TGTGCCAGCAGTGATCCCGGGGGCAATCAGCCCCAGCATTTT	CASSDPGGNQPQHF
many	TRBJ2-1	15	TRBD2	TRBV29-1	TGCAGCCCTCGTTCCGGCGGGAGCTCCTACAATGAGCAGTTCTTC	CSPRSGGSSYNEQFF
many	TRBJ2-3	17	TRBD2	TRBV2	TGTGCCAGCAGTGAACGGGTGTCGCGGGGGAGTAGAGATACGCAGTATTTT	CASSERVSRGSRDTQYF
many	TRBJ1-2	14	-	TRBV6-1	TGTGCCAGCAATAGAAAACCCTCCCTCGGCGGCTACACCTTC	CASNRKPSLGGYTF
-	TRBJ2-1	17	TRBD2	TRBV2	TGTGCCAGCGGCTCCGGGACTAGCGGGGCCCTCTACAATGAGCAGTTCTTC	CASGSGTSGALYNEQFF
many	TRBJ2-2	17	-	TRBV7-2	TGTGCCAGCAGCCCAAGGGGCTCAGACTACTTCCCCGGGGAGCTGTTTTTT	CASSPRGSDYFPGELFF
many	TRBJ1-5	14	TRBD1	TRBV3-1	TGTGCCAGCAGCCTGGGACAGATGGGGGAACCCCAGCATTTT	CASSLGQMGEPQHF
many	TRBJ1-5	10	-	TRBV10-2	TGCGCCAGCTGGTATCAGCCCCAGCATTTT	CASWYQPQHF
many	TRBJ1-5	16	-	TRBV4-1	TGCGCCAGCAGCCAAGGAGGATCCGGGGCCCATCAGCCCCAGCATTTT	CASSQGGSGAHQPQHF
many	TRBJ2-4	15	-	TRBV4-1	TGCGCCAGCAGCCAAGGGCAGATTGTCGAAAACATTCAGTACTTC	CASSQGQIVENIQYF
many	TRBJ1-1	15	TRBD1	TRBV24-1	TGTGCCACCAGTGATCGGACAGGAGAGCACACTGAAGCTTTCTTT	CATSDRTGEHTEAFF